The clone carrying this T cell receptor (beta chain) was seen ten or more times. The record originates from a study of blood T cells in healthy people across ages. CDR3 length: 13 residues. V lost 5 bases and J lost 7, with 15 bases in between. The authors ran a second PCR of about 6 to 12 cycles using a sample-barcoded 5' primer and a J-beta primer mix. TCRdb re-derived calls from the 5' RACE reads in MiXCR, one entry per CDR3 protein. The sample lists about 720,000 distinct CDR3 sequences; 22% were seen once. Sequenced input: blood. This receptor was taken from a man in his 70s in good health. The chain employs TRBV12-3 or TRBV12-4 and TRBJ2-7, with D perhaps matching TRBD2 (6 bases). The CDR3 sequence: CASSPALAWEQYF. The CDR3 DNA follows: TGTGCCAGCAGTCCGGCACTAGCTTGGGAGCAGTACTTC.